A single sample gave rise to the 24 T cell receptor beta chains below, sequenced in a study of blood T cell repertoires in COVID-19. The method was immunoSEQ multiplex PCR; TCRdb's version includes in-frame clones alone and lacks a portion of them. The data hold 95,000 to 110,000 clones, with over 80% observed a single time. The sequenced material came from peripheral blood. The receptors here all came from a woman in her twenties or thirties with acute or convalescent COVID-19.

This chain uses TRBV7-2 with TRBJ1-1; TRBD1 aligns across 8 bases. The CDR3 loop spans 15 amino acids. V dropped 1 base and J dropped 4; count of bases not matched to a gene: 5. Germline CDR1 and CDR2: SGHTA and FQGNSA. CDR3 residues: CASSLVQGDSTEAFF. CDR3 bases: TGTGCCAGCAGCTTAGTACAGGGGGACAGCACTGAAGCTTTCTTT.

The CDR3 bases are TGTGCCATCAGCGGGAGCTTGGAGGGCTACACCTTC. It encodes CAISGSLEGYTF. The chain recombines TRBV10-3 with TRBJ1-2; D not resolved. Germline V gene data show CDR1 as ENHRY and CDR2 as SYGVKD. The CDR3 contains 12 residues. V lost 6 bases, J lost 8 bases, and 13 bases lay in between.

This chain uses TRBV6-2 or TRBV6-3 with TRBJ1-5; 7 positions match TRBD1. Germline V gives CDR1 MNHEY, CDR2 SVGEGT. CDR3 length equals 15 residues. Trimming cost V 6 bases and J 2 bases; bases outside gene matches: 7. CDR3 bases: TGTGCCAGCAGCCCAACAGGGGTAGGCAATCAGCCCCAGCATTTT. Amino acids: CASSPTGVGNQPQHF.

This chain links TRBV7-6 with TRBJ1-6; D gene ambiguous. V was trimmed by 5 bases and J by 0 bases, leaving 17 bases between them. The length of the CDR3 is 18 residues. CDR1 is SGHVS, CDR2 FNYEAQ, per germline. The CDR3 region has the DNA TGTGCCAGCAGCCAGCAGGCGTCGGGGAGCTCCTATAATTCACCCCTCCACTTT. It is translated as CASSQQASGSSYNSPLHF.

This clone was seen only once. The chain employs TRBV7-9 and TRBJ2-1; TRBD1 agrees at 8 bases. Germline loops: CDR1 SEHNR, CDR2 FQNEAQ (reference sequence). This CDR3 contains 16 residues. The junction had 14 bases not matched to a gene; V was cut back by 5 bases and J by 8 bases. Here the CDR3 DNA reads TGTGCCAGCAGCCCGTACACAGGGGGTGGTATCGATGAGCAGTTCTTC. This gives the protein CASSPYTGGGIDEQFF.

The CDR3 DNA sequence: TGTGCCAGCAGCCCCCAGTATAATTCACCCCTCCACTTT. This translates into CASSPQYNSPLHF. The chain uses TRBV7-6 and TRBJ1-6; D remains unclear. The germline V and J ends were trimmed by 5 bases and 4 bases, with 6 bases remaining between them. This CDR3 spans 13 amino acids. Germline V gene lookup returns CDR1 SGHVS and CDR2 FNYEAQ. The full variable domain, with the rest looked up from reference TRBV7-6 and TRBJ1-6, is GAGVSQSPRYKVTKRGQDVALRCDPISGHVSLYWYRQALGQGPEFLTYFNYEAQQDKSGLPNDRFSAERPEGSISTLTIQRTEQRDSAMYRCASSPQYNSPLHFGNGTRLTVT.

CDR3 region: CASRGRQGAAYNEQFF. In DNA form, the CDR3 reads TGTGCCAGCAGGGGAAGACAGGGGGCGGCCTACAATGAGCAGTTCTTC. The chain is built from TRBV9 and TRBJ2-1; 10 positions agree with TRBD1. CDR3 length: 16 residues. V shed 5 bases and J 2 bases; nucleotides not matched to a gene: 7. The germline V gene has CDR1 SGDLS and CDR2 YYNGEE.

The CDR3 is CASSARDRNYGYTF. The CDR3 bases are TGTGCCAGCAGTGCCCGGGACAGAAACTATGGCTACACCTTC. The rearrangement links TRBV2 to TRBJ1-2, with 7 bases aligning to TRBD1. The CDR3 contains 14 residues. The ends lost 4 bases at V and 2 bases at J; junction bases unmatched: 4. Germline CDR1 and CDR2: SNHLY and FYNNEI.

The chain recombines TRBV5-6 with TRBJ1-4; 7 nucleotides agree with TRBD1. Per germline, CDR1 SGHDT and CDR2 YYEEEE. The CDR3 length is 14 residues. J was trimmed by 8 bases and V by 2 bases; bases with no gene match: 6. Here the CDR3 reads CASSLGGSSEKLFF. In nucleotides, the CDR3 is TGTGCCAGCAGCTTAGGGGGCTCCTCCGAAAAACTGTTTTTT.

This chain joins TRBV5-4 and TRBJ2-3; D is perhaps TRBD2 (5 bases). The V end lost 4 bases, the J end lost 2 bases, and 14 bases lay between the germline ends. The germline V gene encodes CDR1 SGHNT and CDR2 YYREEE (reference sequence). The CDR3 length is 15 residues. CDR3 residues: CASSPKSGNTDTQYF. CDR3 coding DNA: TGTGCCAGCAGCCCAAAGAGCGGCAACACAGATACGCAGTATTTT.

The CDR3 is CASSLSNLAGGSSTDTQYF. The CDR3 bases are TGTGCCAGCAGTTTATCGAATCTAGCGGGGGGGTCTAGCACAGATACGCAGTATTTT. J is TRBJ2-3 and V is TRBV27; TRBD2 matches 12 bases. Germline V gene lookup returns CDR1 MNHEY and CDR2 SMNVEV (reference sequence). V was clipped by 0 bases and J by 0 bases; unmatched bases: 7. This CDR3 region has 19 residues.

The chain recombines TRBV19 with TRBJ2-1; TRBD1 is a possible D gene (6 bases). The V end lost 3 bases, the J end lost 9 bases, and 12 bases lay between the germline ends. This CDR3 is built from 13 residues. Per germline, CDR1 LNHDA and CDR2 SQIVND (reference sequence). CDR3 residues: CASSIQGNGEQFF. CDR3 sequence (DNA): TGTGCCAGTAGTATCCAGGGGAATGGTGAGCAGTTCTTC.

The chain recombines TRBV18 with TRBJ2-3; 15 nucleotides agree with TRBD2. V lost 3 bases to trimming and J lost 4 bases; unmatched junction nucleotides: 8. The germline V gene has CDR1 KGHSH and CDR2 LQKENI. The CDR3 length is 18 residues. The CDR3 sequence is CASSPPGTSGRSPDTQYF. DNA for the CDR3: TGTGCCAGCTCACCCCCCGGGACTAGCGGGAGGAGCCCAGATACGCAGTATTTT. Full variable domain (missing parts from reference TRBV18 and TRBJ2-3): NAGVMQNPRHLVRRRGQEARLRCSPMKGHSHVYWYRQLPEEGLKFMVYLQKENIIDESGMPKERFSAEFPKEGPSILRIQQVVRGDSAAYFCASSPPGTSGRSPDTQYFGPGTRLTVL.

The DNA for the CDR3 is TGTGCCAGCAGGGGCGGGGGGAACACAGATACGCAGTATTTT. It codes for CASRGGGNTDTQYF. The rearrangement uses TRBV9 and TRBJ2-3; 8 bases agree with TRBD2. The CDR3 runs 14 residues. Unmatched junction bases numbered 4, after V lost 5 bases and J lost 2 bases. Germline loops: CDR1 SGDLS, CDR2 YYNGEE.

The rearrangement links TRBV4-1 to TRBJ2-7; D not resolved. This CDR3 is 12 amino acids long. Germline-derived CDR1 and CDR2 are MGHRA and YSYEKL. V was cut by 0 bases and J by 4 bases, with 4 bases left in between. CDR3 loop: CASSQDPYEQYF. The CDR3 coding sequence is TGCGCCAGCAGCCAAGATCCGTACGAGCAGTACTTC.

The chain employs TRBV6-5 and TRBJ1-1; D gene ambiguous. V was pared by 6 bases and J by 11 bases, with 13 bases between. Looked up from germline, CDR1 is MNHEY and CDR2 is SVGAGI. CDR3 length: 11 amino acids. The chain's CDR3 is CASSDGISAFF. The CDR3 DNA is TGTGCCAGCAGCGACGGGATTTCGGCTTTCTTT.

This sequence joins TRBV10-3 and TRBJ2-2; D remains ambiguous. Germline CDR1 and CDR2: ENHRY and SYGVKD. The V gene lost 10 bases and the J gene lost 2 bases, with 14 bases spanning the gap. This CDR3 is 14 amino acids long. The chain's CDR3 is CASFSLENTGELFF. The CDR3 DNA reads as TGTGCCAGCTTCTCACTCGAAAACACCGGGGAGCTGTTTTTT.

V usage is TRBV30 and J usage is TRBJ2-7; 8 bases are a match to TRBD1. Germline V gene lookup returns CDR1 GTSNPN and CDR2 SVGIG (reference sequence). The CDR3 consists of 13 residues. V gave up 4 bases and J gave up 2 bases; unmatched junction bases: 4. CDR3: CAWTGTGTYEQYF. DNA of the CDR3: TGTGCCTGGACCGGGACAGGTACCTACGAGCAGTACTTC.

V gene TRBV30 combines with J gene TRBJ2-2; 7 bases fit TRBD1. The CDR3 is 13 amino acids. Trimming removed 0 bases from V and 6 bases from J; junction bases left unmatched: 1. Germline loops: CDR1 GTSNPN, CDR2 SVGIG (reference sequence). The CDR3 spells CAWSVQGPGELFF. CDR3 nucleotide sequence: TGTGCCTGGAGTGTACAGGGGCCCGGGGAGCTGTTTTTT.

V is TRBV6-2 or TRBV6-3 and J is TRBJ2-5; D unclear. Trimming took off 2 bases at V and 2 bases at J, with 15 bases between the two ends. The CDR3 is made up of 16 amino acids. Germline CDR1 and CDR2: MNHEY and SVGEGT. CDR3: CASSYILWAPQETQYF. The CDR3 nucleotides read TGTGCCAGCAGTTACATTCTATGGGCGCCTCAAGAGACCCAGTACTTC.

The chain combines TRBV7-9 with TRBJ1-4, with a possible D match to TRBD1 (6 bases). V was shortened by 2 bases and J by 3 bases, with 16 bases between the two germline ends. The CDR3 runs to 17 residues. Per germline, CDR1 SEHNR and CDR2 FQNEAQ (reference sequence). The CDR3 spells CASSLTLSTGPNEKLFF. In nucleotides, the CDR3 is TGTGCCAGCAGCTTAACGTTGTCGACAGGCCCTAATGAAAAACTGTTTTTT.

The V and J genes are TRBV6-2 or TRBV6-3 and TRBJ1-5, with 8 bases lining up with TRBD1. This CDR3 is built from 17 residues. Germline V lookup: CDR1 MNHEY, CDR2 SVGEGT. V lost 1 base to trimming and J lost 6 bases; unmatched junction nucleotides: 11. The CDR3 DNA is TGTGCCAGCAGTTACTGGGGCGGGCAGGGGGCGAGTCAGCCCCAGCATTTT. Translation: CASSYWGGQGASQPQHF.

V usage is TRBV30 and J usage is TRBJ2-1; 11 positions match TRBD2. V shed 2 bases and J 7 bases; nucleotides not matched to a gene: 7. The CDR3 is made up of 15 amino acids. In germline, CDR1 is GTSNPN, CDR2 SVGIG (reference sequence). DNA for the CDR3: TGTGCCTGGAGTAAACTAGCGGGAGCTGGGAATGAGCAGTTCTTC. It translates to CAWSKLAGAGNEQFF.

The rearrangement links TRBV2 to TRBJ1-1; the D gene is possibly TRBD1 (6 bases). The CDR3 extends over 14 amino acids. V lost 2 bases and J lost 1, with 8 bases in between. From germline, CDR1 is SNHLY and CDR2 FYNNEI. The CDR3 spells CASSERGQNTEAFF. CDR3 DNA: TGTGCCAGCAGTGAAAGGGGACAGAACACTGAAGCTTTCTTT.